These 9 T cell receptor beta chains came from one sample sequenced in a study of cytomegalovirus exposure and HLA in healthy donors. This PCR relied on a set of 60 Vbeta primers and 13 Jbeta primers. The data were produced by immunoSEQ multiplex PCR, yet TCRdb's version contains in-frame clones alone and is incomplete. The sample contains some 160,000 clones, 70% to 80% of which appear only once. The source material was PBMCs. These receptors came from a male donor in good health and CMV-seronegative.

The chain uses TRBV30 and TRBJ1-1; tentatively, D is TRBD1 (6 bases). CDR3 length: 13 amino acids. V gave up 1 base and J gave up 3 bases, with 9 bases separating them. CDR1 is GTSNPN, CDR2 SVGIG, per germline (reference sequence). The CDR3 sequence: CAWSEGVYTEAFF. CDR3 in DNA: TGTGCCTGGAGTGAGGGGGTCTACACTGAAGCTTTCTTT.

The rearrangement joins TRBV9 to TRBJ2-1; 14 bases align to TRBD2. Germline V gene lookup returns CDR1 SGDLS and CDR2 YYNGEE. This CDR3 contains 18 residues. The J segment lost 8 bases and the V segment lost 1 base, leaving 11 bases of the junction unmatched. Written as DNA, the CDR3 is TGTGCCAGCAGCGTACGACTAGCGGGAGGGCCAAGTAAAGATGAGCAGTTCTTC. This codes for CASSVRLAGGPSKDEQFF. The variable domain in full, completed from reference TRBV9 and TRBJ2-1, reads DSGVTQTPKHLITATGQRVTLRCSPRSGDLSVYWYQQSLDQGLQFLIQYYNGEERAKGNILERFSAQQFPDLHSELNLSSLELGDSALYFCASSVRLAGGPSKDEQFFGPGTRLTVL.

The chain combines TRBV11-1 with TRBJ2-3, with D possibly matching TRBD1 (6 bases). From germline, CDR1 is SGHAT and CDR2 FQDESV (reference sequence). CDR3 length equals 14 residues. Trimming stripped 1 base from V and 1 base from J, with 6 bases between. In nucleotides, the CDR3 is TGTGCCAGCAGCTTAGAGGGGGGCACAGATACGCAGTATTTT. Translation: CASSLEGGTDTQYF.

The chain carries TRBV19 and TRBJ2-1, with D possibly matching TRBD1 (5 bases). V gave up 5 bases and J gave up 8 bases, with 13 bases separating them. The CDR3 covers 13 residues. Germline-derived CDR1 and CDR2 are LNHDA and SQIVND (reference sequence). The CDR3 DNA reads as TGTGCCAGTAGTTTACGGCTAGGGGATGAGCAGTTCTTC. Protein product: CASSLRLGDEQFF.

This clone was detected a few times. V usage is TRBV7-9 and J usage is TRBJ1-1; possibly TRBD1 for D (5 bases). The germline CDR1 and CDR2 sequences are SEHNR and FQNEAQ (reference sequence). This CDR3 has 12 amino acids. V lost 5 bases and J 3 bases, leaving 7 bases between the germline ends. CDR3 region: CASSRGDTEAFF. As DNA, the CDR3 is TGTGCCAGCAGCCGGGGGGACACTGAAGCTTTCTTT.

CDR3 region: CASSSWGTLSPETQYF. For the CDR3, the DNA is TGTGCCAGCAGCTCATGGGGCACCCTCTCGCCAGAGACCCAGTACTTC. V usage is TRBV7-2 and J usage is TRBJ2-5, with D tentatively TRBD1 (5 bases). This CDR3 contains 16 residues. Trimming took 4 bases from V and 4 from J, leaving 19 bases between them. Germline CDR1 is SGHTA and CDR2 is FQGNSA. The full variable domain, completed using reference TRBV7-2 and TRBJ2-5, is GAGVSQSPSNKVTEKGKDVELRCDPISGHTALYWYRQSLGQGLEFLIYFQGNSAPDKSGLPSDRFSAERTGGSVSTLTIQRTQQEDSAVYLCASSSWGTLSPETQYFGPGTRLLVL.

The chain carries TRBV15 and TRBJ1-5; TRBD1 matches 7 bases. The V gene end was trimmed by 6 bases and the J gene end by 8 bases; junction bases not matched to a gene: 16. CDR3 length equals 16 residues. CDR1 LNHNV and CDR2 YYDKDF come from the germline V gene (reference sequence). The CDR3 sequence: CATRRQGGSLGEPQHF. In DNA form, the CDR3 reads TGTGCCACCAGGAGGCAGGGGGGCAGCTTGGGTGAGCCCCAGCATTTT. Variable domain in full (rest from reference TRBV15 and TRBJ1-5): DAMVIQNPRYQVTQFGKPVTLSCSQTLNHNVMYWYQQKSSQAPKLLFHYYDKDFNNEADTPDNFQSRRPNTSFCFLDIRSPGLGDTAMYLCATRRQGGSLGEPQHFGDGTRLSIL.

The chain links TRBV4-2 to TRBJ2-7; perhaps TRBD1 as D (8 bases). Germline CDR1 and CDR2: LGHNA and YNFKEQ. The CDR3 has 16 amino acids. With 1 base removed from V and 3 bases from J, the gap between germline ends came to 16 bases. CDR3 sequence reads: CASSQGQDREGYEQYF. Written as DNA, the CDR3 is TGTGCCAGCAGCCAAGGACAGGACAGGGAGGGCTACGAGCAGTACTTC.

The V gene is TRBV9, the J gene TRBJ1-2; 8 nucleotides match TRBD1. Germline V gene sequence: CDR1 SGDLS, CDR2 YYNGEE. After removal of 4 bases from V and 7 bases from J, the junction contained 12 bases not matched to a gene. The CDR3 has 15 amino acids. CDR3 region: CASSLGSAGGGGYTF. The DNA for the CDR3 is TGTGCCAGCAGCCTTGGTAGCGCAGGGGGCGGTGGCTACACCTTC.